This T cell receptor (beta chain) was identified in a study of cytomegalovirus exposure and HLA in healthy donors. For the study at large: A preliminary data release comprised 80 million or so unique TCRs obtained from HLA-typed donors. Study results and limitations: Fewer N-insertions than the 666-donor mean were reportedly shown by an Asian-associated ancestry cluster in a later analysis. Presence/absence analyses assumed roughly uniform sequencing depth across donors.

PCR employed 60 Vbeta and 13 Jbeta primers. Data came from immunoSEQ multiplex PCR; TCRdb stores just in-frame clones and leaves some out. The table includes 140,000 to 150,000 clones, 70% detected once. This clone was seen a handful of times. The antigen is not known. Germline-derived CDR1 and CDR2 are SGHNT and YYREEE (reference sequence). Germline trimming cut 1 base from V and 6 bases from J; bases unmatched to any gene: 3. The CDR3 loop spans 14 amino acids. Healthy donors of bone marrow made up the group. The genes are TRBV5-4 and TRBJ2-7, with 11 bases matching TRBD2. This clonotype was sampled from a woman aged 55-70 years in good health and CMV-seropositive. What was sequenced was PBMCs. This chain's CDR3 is CASSLSSGRTEQYF. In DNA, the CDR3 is TGTGCCAGCAGCTTGTCTAGCGGGAGGACCGAGCAGTACTTC.